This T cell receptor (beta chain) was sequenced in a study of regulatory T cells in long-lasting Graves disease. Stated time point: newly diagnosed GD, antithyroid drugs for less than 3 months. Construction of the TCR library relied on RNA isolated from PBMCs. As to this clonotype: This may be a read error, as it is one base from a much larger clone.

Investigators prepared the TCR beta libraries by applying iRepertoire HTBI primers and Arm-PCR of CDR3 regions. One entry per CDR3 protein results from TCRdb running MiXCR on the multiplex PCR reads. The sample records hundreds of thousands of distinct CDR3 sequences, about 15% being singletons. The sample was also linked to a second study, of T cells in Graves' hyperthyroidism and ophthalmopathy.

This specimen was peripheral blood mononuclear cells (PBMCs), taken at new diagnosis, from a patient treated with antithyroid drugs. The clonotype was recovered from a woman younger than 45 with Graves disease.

CDR3 nucleotide sequence: TGTGCCAGCAGCCGCACCTTTTCCGAGAAGAGAACTGAAGCTTTCTTT. This translates into CASSRTFSEKRTEAFF. This chain joins TRBV27 and TRBJ1-1, with D hard to call. V was cut by 6 bases and J by 5 bases, with 22 bases left in between. This CDR3 has 16 residues. In germline, CDR1 is MNHEY, CDR2 SMNVEV (reference sequence).